Following are 2 T cell receptor beta chains from one sample sequenced in a study of blood T cell repertoires in COVID-19. This table comes from immunoSEQ multiplex PCR, and its TCRdb copy is limited to in-frame clones, with some not included. This table has some 180,000 clones, about 88% appearing once. The specimen sequenced was peripheral blood. The receptors come from a woman aged 80 or over with COVID-19, enrolled during active disease.

CDR3 in amino acids: CASSLAPGGRRRNEQFF. CDR3 DNA: TGTGCCAGCAGCTTAGCGCCCGGCGGGAGACGACGGAATGAGCAGTTCTTC. The chain joins TRBV7-9 to TRBJ2-1; 7 nucleotides align to TRBD2. V lost 0 bases, J lost 7 bases, and 12 bases stayed unmatched. This CDR3 has 17 amino acids. Germline V gives CDR1 SEHNR, CDR2 FQNEAQ (reference sequence).

J is TRBJ1-3 and V is TRBV19; 8 bases map to TRBD1. Germline CDR1 and CDR2: LNHDA and SQIVND (reference sequence). V shed 5 bases and J 1 base; nucleotides not matched to a gene: 7. The CDR3 sequence is 16 residues long. DNA of the CDR3: TGTGCCAGTAGTGTGGACAGGGCAGCATCTGGAAACACCATATATTTT. Its translation: CASSVDRAASGNTIYF.